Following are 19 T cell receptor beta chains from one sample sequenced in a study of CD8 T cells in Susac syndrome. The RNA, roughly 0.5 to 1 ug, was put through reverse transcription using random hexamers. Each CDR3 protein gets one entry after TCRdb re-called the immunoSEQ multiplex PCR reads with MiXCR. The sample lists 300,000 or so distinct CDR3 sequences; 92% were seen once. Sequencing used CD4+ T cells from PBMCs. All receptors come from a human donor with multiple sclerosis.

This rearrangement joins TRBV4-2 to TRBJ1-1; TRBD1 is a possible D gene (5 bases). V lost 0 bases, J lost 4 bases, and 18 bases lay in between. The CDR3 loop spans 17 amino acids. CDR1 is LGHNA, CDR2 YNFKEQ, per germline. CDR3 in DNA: TGTGCCAGCAGCCAAGAAGTTTCCCAGGGTGGCGGCACTGAAGCTTTCTTT. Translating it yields CASSQEVSQGGGTEAFF.

CDR3 amino acids: CASSLEGGISSEQYF. For the CDR3, the DNA is TGTGCCAGCAGCTTAGAAGGGGGCATCAGCTCCGAGCAGTACTTC. The V gene is TRBV7-9, the J gene TRBJ2-7; 7 nucleotides agree with TRBD1. This CDR3 has 15 residues. V shed 1 base and J 6 bases; nucleotides not matched to a gene: 9. The germline V gene encodes CDR1 SEHNR and CDR2 FQNEAQ (reference sequence).

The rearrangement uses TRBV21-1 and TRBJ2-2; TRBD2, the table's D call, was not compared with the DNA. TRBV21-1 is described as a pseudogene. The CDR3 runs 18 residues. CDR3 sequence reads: CASSNQGLAGGQAGELFF. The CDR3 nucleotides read TGTGCCAGCAGCAATCAAGGGCTAGCGGGGGGGCAAGCCGGGGAGCTGTTTTTT.

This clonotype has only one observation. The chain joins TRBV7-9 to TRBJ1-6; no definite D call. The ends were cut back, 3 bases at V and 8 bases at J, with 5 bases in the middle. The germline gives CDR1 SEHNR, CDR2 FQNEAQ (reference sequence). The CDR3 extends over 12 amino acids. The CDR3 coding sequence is TGTGCCAGCAGCTTCGGGGATTCACCCCTCCACTTT. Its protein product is CASSFGDSPLHF.

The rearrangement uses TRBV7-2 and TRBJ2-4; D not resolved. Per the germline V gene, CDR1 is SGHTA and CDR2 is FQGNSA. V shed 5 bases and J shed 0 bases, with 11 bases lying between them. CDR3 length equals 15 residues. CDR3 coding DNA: TGTGCCAGCAGCCCCCTTTGGGTAGCCAAAAACATTCAGTACTTC. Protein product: CASSPLWVAKNIQYF.

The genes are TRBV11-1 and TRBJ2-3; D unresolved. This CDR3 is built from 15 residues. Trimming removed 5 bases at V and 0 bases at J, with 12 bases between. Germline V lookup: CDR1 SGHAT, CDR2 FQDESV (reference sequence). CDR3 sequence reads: CASSLWTVSTDTQYF. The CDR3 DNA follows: TGTGCCAGCAGCCTATGGACCGTTAGCACAGATACGCAGTATTTT.

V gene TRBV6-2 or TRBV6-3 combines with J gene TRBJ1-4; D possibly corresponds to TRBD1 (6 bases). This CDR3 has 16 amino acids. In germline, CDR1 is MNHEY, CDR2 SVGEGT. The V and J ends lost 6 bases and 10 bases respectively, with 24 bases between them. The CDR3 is CASSQLGPGGSGKLFF. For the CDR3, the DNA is TGTGCCAGCAGCCAATTGGGTCCGGGGGGCAGTGGAAAACTGTTTTTT.

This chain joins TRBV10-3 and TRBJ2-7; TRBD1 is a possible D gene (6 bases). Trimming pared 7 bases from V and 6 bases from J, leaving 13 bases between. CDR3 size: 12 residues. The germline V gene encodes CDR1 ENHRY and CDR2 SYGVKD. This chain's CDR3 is CAIKTGPGEQYF. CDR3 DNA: TGTGCCATCAAGACAGGCCCCGGCGAGCAGTACTTC.

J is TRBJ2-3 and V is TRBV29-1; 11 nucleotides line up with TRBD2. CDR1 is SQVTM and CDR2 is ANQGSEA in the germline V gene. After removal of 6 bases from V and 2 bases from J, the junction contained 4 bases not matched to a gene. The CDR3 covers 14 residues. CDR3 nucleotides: TGCAGCGTGGAACTAGCGGGGGTCACAGATACGCAGTATTTT. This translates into CSVELAGVTDTQYF.

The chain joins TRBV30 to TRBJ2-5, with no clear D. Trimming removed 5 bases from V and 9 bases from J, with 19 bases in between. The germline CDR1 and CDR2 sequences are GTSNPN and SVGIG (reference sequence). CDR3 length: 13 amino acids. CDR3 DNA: TGTGCCTGGTCCCGGGTCCGAGAATTGGCCCAGTACTTC. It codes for CAWSRVRELAQYF.

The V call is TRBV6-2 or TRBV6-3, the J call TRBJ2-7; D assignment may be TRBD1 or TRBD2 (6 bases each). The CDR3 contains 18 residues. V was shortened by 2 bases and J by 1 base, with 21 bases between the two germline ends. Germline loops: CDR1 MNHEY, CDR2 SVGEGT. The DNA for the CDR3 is TGTGCCAGCAGTTACGGGGGCTCCCACGTCGGGGGTTCCTACGAGCAGTACTTC. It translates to CASSYGGSHVGGSYEQYF.

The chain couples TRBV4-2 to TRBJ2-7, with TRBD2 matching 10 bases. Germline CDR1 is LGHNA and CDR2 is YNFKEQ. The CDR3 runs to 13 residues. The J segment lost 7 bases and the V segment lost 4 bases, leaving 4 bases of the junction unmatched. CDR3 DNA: TGTGCCAGCAGCCGAGCGGGAGGGAAAGAGCAGTACTTC. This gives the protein CASSRAGGKEQYF.

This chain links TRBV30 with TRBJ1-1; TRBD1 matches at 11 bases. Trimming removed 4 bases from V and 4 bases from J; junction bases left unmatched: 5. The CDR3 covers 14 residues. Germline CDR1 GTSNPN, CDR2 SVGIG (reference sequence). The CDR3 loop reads CAWTGTGGFTEAFF. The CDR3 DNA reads TGTGCCTGGACTGGGACAGGGGGATTCACTGAAGCTTTCTTT.

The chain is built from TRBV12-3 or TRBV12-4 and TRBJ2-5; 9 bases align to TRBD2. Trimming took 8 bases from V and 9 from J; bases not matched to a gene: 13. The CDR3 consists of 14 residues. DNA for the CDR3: TGTGCCAGCCAGAGGGCGGGGGGGCAAAAGGCCCAGTACTTC. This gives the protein CASQRAGGQKAQYF.

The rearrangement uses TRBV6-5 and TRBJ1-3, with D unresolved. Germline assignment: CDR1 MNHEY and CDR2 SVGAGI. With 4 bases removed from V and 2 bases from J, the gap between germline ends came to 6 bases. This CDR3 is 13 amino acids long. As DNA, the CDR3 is TGTGCCAGCAGTTCCAGCCCTGGAAACACCATATATTTT. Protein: CASSSSPGNTIYF.

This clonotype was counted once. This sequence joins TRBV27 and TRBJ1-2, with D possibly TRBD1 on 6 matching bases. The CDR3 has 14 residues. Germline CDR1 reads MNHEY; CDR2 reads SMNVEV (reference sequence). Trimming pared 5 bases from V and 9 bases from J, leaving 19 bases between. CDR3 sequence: CASSLSRGVGSYTF. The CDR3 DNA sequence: TGTGCCAGCAGTCTCTCTAGGGGGGTTGGCAGCTACACCTTC.

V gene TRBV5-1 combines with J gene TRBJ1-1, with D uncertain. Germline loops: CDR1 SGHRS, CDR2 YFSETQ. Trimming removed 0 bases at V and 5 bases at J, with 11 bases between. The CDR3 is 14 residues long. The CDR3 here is CASSLGSWKTEAFF. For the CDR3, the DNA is TGCGCCAGCAGCTTGGGGAGTTGGAAGACTGAAGCTTTCTTT.

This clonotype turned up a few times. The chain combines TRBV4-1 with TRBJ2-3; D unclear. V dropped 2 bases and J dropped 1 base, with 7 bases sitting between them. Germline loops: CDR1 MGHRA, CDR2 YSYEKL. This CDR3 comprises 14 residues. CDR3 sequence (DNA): TGCGCCAGCAGCCAAAATGTCGGCACAGATACGCAGTATTTT. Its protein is CASSQNVGTDTQYF.

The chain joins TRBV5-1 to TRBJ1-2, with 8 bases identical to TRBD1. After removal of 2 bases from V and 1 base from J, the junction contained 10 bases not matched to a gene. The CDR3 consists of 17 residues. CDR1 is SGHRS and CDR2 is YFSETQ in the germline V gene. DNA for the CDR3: TGCGCCAGCAGCTTAGGACAGGGAAAGGCGTTTAACTATGGCTACACCTTC. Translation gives CASSLGQGKAFNYGYTF.